This is a list of T cell receptor beta chains from one sample in a study of cytomegalovirus exposure and HLA in healthy donors. The repertoire was sequenced with immunoSEQ multiplex PCR; TCRdb's copy has only in-frame clones and lacks some. The table has hundreds of thousands of clones, approximately 70% seen once. Sequencing was performed on PBMCs. These receptors all come from a man aged 35 to 55 in good health and CMV-seropositive. The CDR3 runs from the conserved cysteine through the conserved F or W. A D gene is named only where the DNA matches it firmly. The size field is filled for only some rows; it gives once, few, many or a size class.

v_gene	d_gene	j_gene	abundance	CDR3aa	CDR3nt
TRBV5-6	TRBD1	TRBJ1-1	.	CASSLGDRGPITEAFF	TGTGCCAGCAGCTTGGGGGACAGGGGGCCGATCACTGAAGCTTTCTTT
TRBV28	.	TRBJ1-5	.	CASSLPGRVDQPQHF	TGTGCCAGCAGTTTACCGGGGAGGGTTGATCAGCCCCAGCATTTT
TRBV6-5	TRBD1	TRBJ2-7	.	CASSDRDPPYEQYF	TGTGCCAGCAGCGACAGGGATCCTCCCTACGAGCAGTACTTC
TRBV28	.	TRBJ2-3	.	CASSSPYADTQYF	TGTGCCAGCAGTTCCCCCTACGCAGATACGCAGTATTTT
TRBV4-3	.	TRBJ2-7	.	CASSHLPGGGYEQYF	TGCGCCAGCAGCCATCTCCCAGGGGGAGGCTACGAGCAGTACTTC
TRBV13	TRBD1	TRBJ2-2	once	CASSSRDRGQVGELFF	TGTGCCAGCAGTTCACGGGACAGGGGGCAGGTCGGGGAGCTGTTTTTT
TRBV7-8	.	TRBJ2-5	.	CASSFGRQETQYF	TGTGCCAGCAGCTTCGGCAGGCAAGAGACCCAGTACTTC
TRBV19	TRBD1	TRBJ1-1	.	CASSSRGPVEAFF	TGTGCCAGTAGTTCTAGGGGGCCAGTTGAAGCTTTCTTT
TRBV7-9	.	TRBJ2-3	few	CASSSYQMSYTDTQYF	TGTGCCAGCAGCTCCTATCAAATGAGTTACACAGATACGCAGTATTTT
TRBV6-1	TRBD2	TRBJ2-3	.	CASFSGGGTDTQYF	TGTGCCAGCTTTAGCGGGGGGGGCACAGATACGCAGTATTTT
TRBV28	.	TRBJ1-5	.	CASSLSMEGKPQHF	TGTGCCAGCAGTTTATCCATGGAGGGAAAGCCCCAGCATTTT
TRBV27	TRBD1	TRBJ1-1	.	CASSMTGVGTEAFF	TGTGCCAGCAGTATGACAGGGGTGGGCACTGAAGCTTTCTTT
TRBV28	TRBD1	TRBJ1-2	.	CVSSYGTALNYGYTF	TGTGTCAGCAGCTACGGGACAGCCCTTAACTATGGCTACACCTTC